The 20 T cell receptor beta chains in this list originate from one sample, sequenced in a study of T cell changes during pregnancy in multiple sclerosis. Clones were sequenced by immunoSEQ multiplex PCR, and TCRdb holds only the in-frame ones, with some missing. The sample lists under 90,000 clones, approximately 95% occurring once. This material consisted of peripheral blood, taken in the second trimester of pregnancy. The source is a female donor in good health, enrolled as a control in a pregnancy study.

V gene TRBV4-2 combines with J gene TRBJ2-7; 11 nucleotides agree with TRBD2. V dropped 1 base and J dropped 3; count of bases not matched to a gene: 2. Germline values: CDR1 LGHNA, CDR2 YNFKEQ. The CDR3 is 15 amino acids. The CDR3 loop is CASSQAGTSGYEQYF. The CDR3 bases are TGTGCCAGCAGCCAAGCCGGGACTAGCGGCTACGAGCAGTACTTC.

The gene calls are TRBV2 and TRBJ2-6; D is perhaps TRBD2 (6 bases). This CDR3 region has 16 residues. Trimming removed 7 bases from V and 0 bases from J, with 13 bases in between. The V gene's germline CDR1 is SNHLY and CDR2 FYNNEI. The CDR3 sequence: CASIPRGDSGANVLTF. CDR3 nucleotide sequence: TGTGCCAGCATCCCCCGCGGGGACTCTGGGGCCAACGTCCTGACTTTC.

This rearrangement joins TRBV10-3 to TRBJ2-7; TRBD2 is a possible D gene (6 bases). CDR3 length: 16 amino acids. The V gene's germline CDR1 is ENHRY and CDR2 SYGVKD. V was cut by 7 bases and J by 6 bases, with 25 bases left in between. The CDR3 coding sequence is TGTGCCATCACCCCTTGGCGGGACCGTACGTTGTGCGAGCAGTACTTC. Its translation: CAITPWRDRTLCEQYF.

This sequence joins TRBV5-1 and TRBJ2-5; 8 nucleotides line up with TRBD2. Unmatched junction bases numbered 8, after V lost 3 bases and J lost 7 bases. The CDR3 is made up of 14 amino acids. Looked up from germline, CDR1 is SGHRS and CDR2 is YFSETQ. The CDR3 region has the DNA TGCGCCAGCAGCTCGACGGGGGGGGGAGTGACCCAGTACTTC. It codes for CASSSTGGGVTQYF.

This chain joins TRBV19 and TRBJ2-3, with D possibly matching TRBD1 (5 bases). The length of the CDR3 is 13 residues. The germline CDR1 and CDR2 sequences are LNHDA and SQIVND (reference sequence). V was cut by 4 bases and J by 5 bases, with 10 bases left in between. CDR3 residues: CASSTNRQDTQYF. The DNA for the CDR3 is TGTGCCAGTAGTACTAACAGGCAAGATACGCAGTATTTT.

V gene TRBV23-1 combines with J gene TRBJ2-7, with a weak D call TRBD1 (5 bases). TRBV23-1 is an ORF, and what it does is uncertain. CDR3 size: 16 residues. Trimming left V 2 bases short and J 5 bases short, with 19 bases between. The CDR3 bases are TGCGCCAGCAGTCAACCCAGGGTTCCCATCCCCGACGAGCAGTACTTC. Translating gives CASSQPRVPIPDEQYF.

The chain combines TRBV27 with TRBJ2-3; 7 bases line up with TRBD2. Trimming cost V 6 bases and J 0 bases; bases outside gene matches: 3. This CDR3 is 14 amino acids long. The germline V gene encodes CDR1 MNHEY and CDR2 SMNVEV (reference sequence). The CDR3 coding sequence is TGTGCCAGCAGGCGAGCGGGGAGCACAGATACGCAGTATTTT. The encoded protein is CASRRAGSTDTQYF.

The chain couples TRBV15 to TRBJ2-5, with TRBD2 matching over 13 bases. The CDR3 length is 17 residues. Trimming cost V 0 bases and J 4 bases; bases outside gene matches: 5. Germline-derived CDR1 and CDR2 are LNHNV and YYDKDF (reference sequence). The CDR3 spells CATSREGLAGTRETQYF. CDR3 nucleotide sequence: TGTGCCACCAGCAGAGAGGGACTAGCGGGAACCAGAGAGACCCAGTACTTC.

This chain connects TRBV6-1 to TRBJ2-1; 7 nucleotides agree with TRBD2. With V trimmed by 3 bases and J by 8 bases, 7 bases remained unmatched. Germline CDR1 is MNHNS and CDR2 is SASEGT. This CDR3 has 14 residues. The CDR3 loop is CASSEGGPGYEQFF. In nucleotides, the CDR3 is TGTGCCAGCAGTGAGGGAGGGCCAGGGTATGAGCAGTTCTTC.

The chain has TRBV6-1 and TRBJ1-2; possibly TRBD1 for D (6 bases). V was shortened by 6 bases and J by 3 bases, with 11 bases between the two germline ends. The germline CDR1 and CDR2 sequences are MNHNS and SASEGT. The CDR3 consists of 13 residues. CDR3 DNA: TGTGCCAGCAGCGGGACACGCGACTATGGCTACACCTTC. As protein: CASSGTRDYGYTF.

There are a few counts of this clone. This chain joins TRBV2 and TRBJ2-7; maybe TRBD2 (6 bases). V was cut by 6 bases and J by 2 bases, with 8 bases left in between. CDR1 and CDR2 (germline): SNHLY, FYNNEI. The CDR3 extends over 12 amino acids. The CDR3 coding sequence is TGTGCCAGCAGCGGGAGCCCCTACGAGCAGTACTTC. Translation: CASSGSPYEQYF.

V is TRBV9 and J is TRBJ2-7, with a tentative D call TRBD2 (5 bases). CDR1 is SGDLS, CDR2 YYNGEE, per germline. Trimming left V 4 bases short and J 6 bases short, with 26 bases between. The CDR3 runs to 17 residues. The CDR3 DNA reads as TGTGCCAGCAGCTCCCACGAAGGGCGGAAAGGTGGGAGCGAGCAGTACTTC. It codes for CASSSHEGRKGGSEQYF.

J is TRBJ1-2 and V is TRBV30; D not certain. Germline loops: CDR1 GTSNPN, CDR2 SVGIG (reference sequence). The CDR3 runs 14 residues. V was clipped by 4 bases and J by 0 bases, with 12 bases between them. The CDR3 DNA reads as TGTGCCTGGAACATACCGTATTCTAACTATGGCTACACCTTC. Protein sequence: CAWNIPYSNYGYTF.

This chain uses TRBV2 with TRBJ2-1, with 12 bases lining up with TRBD2. Germline CDR1 is SNHLY and CDR2 is FYNNEI. The V and J ends lost 7 bases and 0 bases, in that order; junction bases with no gene match: 10. This CDR3 has 18 residues. CDR3 in DNA: TGTGCCAGCATGCCCGGGACTAGCGGGTTCCACTCCTACAATGAGCAGTTCTTC. It is translated as CASMPGTSGFHSYNEQFF.

V is TRBV19 and J is TRBJ2-5, with 8 positions matching TRBD2. Germline CDR1 is LNHDA and CDR2 is SQIVND (reference sequence). The CDR3 runs 15 residues. J lost 4 bases, V lost 3 bases, and 7 bases had no gene match. The CDR3 sequence is CASSMWREDGETQYF. CDR3 DNA: TGTGCCAGTAGTATGTGGCGGGAGGACGGAGAGACCCAGTACTTC.

The chain recombines TRBV6-1 with TRBJ2-7; D may be TRBD2 (5 bases). Trimming took 6 bases from V and 7 from J, leaving 28 bases between them. The germline V gene encodes CDR1 MNHNS and CDR2 SASEGT. This CDR3 is 17 amino acids long. In DNA form, the CDR3 reads TGTGCCAGCAGAGAAAGTTACGGGGAACCCGGGTGGAAAGAGCAGTACTTC. Amino acids: CASRESYGEPGWKEQYF.

This clone was counted once. The chain is built from TRBV19 and TRBJ2-1; 10 bases match TRBD2. CDR3 length: 14 amino acids. In germline, CDR1 is LNHDA, CDR2 SQIVND (reference sequence). V lost 7 bases and J lost 8; bases outside the gene matches: 8. DNA for the CDR3: TGTGCCAGTACCCCGTCTAGCGGGAGCTATGAGCAGTTCTTC. Its translation: CASTPSSGSYEQFF.

This chain links TRBV15 with TRBJ2-5; a possible D gene is TRBD1 (6 bases). The CDR3 totals 14 residues. Germline-derived CDR1 and CDR2 are LNHNV and YYDKDF (reference sequence). Trimming cost V 6 bases and J 5 bases, with 16 bases left between them. CDR3 amino acids: CATRGGGVMETQYF. The CDR3, as DNA: TGTGCCACCAGGGGTGGGGGCGTAATGGAGACCCAGTACTTC. Full variable domain (outside the CDR3, taken from reference TRBV15 and TRBJ2-5): DAMVIQNPRYQVTQFGKPVTLSCSQTLNHNVMYWYQQKSSQAPKLLFHYYDKDFNNEADTPDNFQSRRPNTSFCFLDIRSPGLGDTAMYLCATRGGGVMETQYFGPGTRLLVL.

This sequence joins TRBV5-1 and TRBJ2-7, with TRBD1 as a possible D gene (5 bases). The CDR3 loop spans 14 amino acids. Trimming took 1 base from V and 5 from J, leaving 13 bases between them. The germline CDR1 and CDR2 sequences are SGHRS and YFSETQ. The chain's CDR3 is CASSLPISGNEQYF. In DNA, the CDR3 is TGCGCCAGCAGCTTGCCCATTTCAGGGAACGAGCAGTACTTC.

This clone was found a few times. The rearrangement uses TRBV28 and TRBJ2-5; 9 nucleotides match TRBD1. Unmatched junction bases numbered 9, after V lost 4 bases and J lost 3 bases. Germline V gene sequence: CDR1 MDHEN, CDR2 SYDVKM. The CDR3 length is 16 residues. CDR3 region: CASSSPAGQGKETQYF. As DNA, the CDR3 is TGTGCCAGCAGTTCTCCCGCCGGACAGGGGAAAGAGACCCAGTACTTC.